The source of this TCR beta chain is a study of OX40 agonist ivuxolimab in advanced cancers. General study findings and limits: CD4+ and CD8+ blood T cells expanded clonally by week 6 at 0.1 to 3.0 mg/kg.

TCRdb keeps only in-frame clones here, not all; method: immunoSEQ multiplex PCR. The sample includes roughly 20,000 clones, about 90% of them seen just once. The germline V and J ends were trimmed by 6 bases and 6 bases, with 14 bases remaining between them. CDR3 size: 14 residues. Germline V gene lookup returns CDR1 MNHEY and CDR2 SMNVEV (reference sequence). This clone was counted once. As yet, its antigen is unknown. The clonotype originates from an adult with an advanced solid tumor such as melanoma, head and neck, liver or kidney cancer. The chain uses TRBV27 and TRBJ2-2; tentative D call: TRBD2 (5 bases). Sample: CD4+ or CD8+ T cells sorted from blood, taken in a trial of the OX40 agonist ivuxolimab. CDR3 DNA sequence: TGTGCCAGCAGCCACCCCTCTAGCCCCGGGGAGCTGTTTTTT. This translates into CASSHPSSPGELFF.